This T cell receptor (beta chain) originates from a study of blood T cells in healthy people across ages. Study observations and caveats: Significant beta diversity loss was already apparent by age approximately 40, declining roughly linearly.

The sample holds a few counts of this clonotype. Its antigen is currently unknown. A second about 7 to 11 cycle PCR used barcoded and J-beta primers. TCRdb re-analysed the 5' RACE reads in MiXCR, keeping a single row per CDR3 protein. This table holds roughly 930,000 distinct CDR3 sequences, around 49% found once. There were healthy Caucasian individuals from Russia, aged about 6 to 100, serving as donors. The sample was blood. This receptor was obtained from a man under 40 in good health.

This CDR3 is CSVKQGGDTQYF. The CDR3 nucleotides are TGCAGCGTGAAGCAGGGGGGGGATACGCAGTATTTT. This chain uses TRBV29-1 with TRBJ2-3; D tentatively fits TRBD1 or TRBD2 (7 bases each). Deletions cut 6 bases from V and 6 bases from J, with 13 bases between. The length of the CDR3 is 12 residues. Germline CDR1 is SQVTM and CDR2 is ANQGSEA.